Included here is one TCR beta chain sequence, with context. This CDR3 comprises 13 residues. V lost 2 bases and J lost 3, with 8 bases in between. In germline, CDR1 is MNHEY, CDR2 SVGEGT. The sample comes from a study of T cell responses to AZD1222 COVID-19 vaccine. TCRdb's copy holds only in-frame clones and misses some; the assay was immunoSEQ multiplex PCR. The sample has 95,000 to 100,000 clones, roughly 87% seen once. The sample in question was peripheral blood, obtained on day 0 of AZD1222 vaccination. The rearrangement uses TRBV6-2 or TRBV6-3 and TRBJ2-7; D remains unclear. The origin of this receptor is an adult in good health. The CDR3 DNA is TGTGCCAGCAGTTACGATATAAACTACGAGCAGTACTTC. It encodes CASSYDINYEQYF.